The subject of this entry is one T cell receptor beta chain. This CDR3 contains 16 residues. This sample was included in a study of T cells of healthy individuals. TCRdb reprocessed the 5' RACE reads via MiXCR and lists one record per CDR3 protein. The sample records about 96,000 distinct CDR3 sequences, roughly 18% being singletons. The chain employs TRBV12-3 or TRBV12-4 and TRBJ2-3, with TRBD2 matching over 11 bases. The source of this sequence is a human donor in good health. In DNA, the CDR3 is TGTGTAACCGGGACTAGCGGAATTAGTAGCACAGATACGCAGTATTTT. Translation gives CVTGTSGISSTDTQYF.